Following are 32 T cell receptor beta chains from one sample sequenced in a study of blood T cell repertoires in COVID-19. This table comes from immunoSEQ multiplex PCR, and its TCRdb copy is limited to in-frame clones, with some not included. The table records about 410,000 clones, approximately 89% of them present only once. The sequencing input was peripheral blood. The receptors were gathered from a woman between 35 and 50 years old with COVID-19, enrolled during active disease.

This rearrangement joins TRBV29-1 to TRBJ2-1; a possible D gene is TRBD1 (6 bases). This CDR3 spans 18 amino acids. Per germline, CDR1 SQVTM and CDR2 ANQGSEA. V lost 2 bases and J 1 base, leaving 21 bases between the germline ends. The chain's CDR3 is CSVETRPRGPPSYNEQFF. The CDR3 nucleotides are TGCAGCGTTGAAACTCGTCCCAGGGGCCCGCCTTCCTACAATGAGCAGTTCTTC.

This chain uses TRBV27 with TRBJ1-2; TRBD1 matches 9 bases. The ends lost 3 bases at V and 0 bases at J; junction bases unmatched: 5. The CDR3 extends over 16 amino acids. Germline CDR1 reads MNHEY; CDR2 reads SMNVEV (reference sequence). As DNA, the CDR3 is TGTGCCAGCAGTTTGGGGACAGGGTTCCCTAACTATGGCTACACCTTC. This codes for CASSLGTGFPNYGYTF.

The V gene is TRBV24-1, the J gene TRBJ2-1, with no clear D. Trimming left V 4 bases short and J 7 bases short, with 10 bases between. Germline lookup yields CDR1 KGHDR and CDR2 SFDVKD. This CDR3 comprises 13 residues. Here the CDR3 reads CATSDSLLNEQFF. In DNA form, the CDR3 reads TGTGCCACCAGTGACTCTCTCCTTAATGAGCAGTTCTTC.

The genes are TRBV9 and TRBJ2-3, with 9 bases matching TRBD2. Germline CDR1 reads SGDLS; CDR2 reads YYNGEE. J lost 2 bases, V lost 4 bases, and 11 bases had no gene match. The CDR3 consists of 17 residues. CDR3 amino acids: CASSTGTSLRSTDTQYF. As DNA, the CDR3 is TGTGCCAGCAGCACCGGGACTAGCCTACGGTCCACAGATACGCAGTATTTT.

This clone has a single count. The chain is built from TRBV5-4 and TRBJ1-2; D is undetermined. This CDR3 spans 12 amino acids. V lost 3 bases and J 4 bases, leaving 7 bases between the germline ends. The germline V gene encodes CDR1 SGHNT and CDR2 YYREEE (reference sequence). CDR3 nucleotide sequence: TGTGCCAGCAGCTCATTTTTCTATGGCTACACCTTC. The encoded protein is CASSSFFYGYTF. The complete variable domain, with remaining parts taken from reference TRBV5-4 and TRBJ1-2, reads ETGVTQSPTHLIKTRGQQVTLRCSSQSGHNTVSWYQQALGQGPQFIFQYYREEENGRGNFPPRFSGLQFPNYSSELNVNALELDDSALYLCASSSFFYGYTFGSGTRLTVV.

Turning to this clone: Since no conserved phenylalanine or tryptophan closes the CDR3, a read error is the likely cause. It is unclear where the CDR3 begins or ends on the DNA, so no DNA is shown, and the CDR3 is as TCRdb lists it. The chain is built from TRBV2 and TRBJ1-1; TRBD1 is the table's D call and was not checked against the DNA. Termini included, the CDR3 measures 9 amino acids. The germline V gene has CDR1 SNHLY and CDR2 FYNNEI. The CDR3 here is CASNRQVPA.

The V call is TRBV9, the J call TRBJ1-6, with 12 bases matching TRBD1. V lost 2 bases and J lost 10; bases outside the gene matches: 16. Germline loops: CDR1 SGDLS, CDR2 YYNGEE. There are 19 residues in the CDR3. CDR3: CASSVSGTGGVGSESPLHF. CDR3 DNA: TGTGCCAGCAGCGTCTCCGGGACAGGGGGCGTGGGGTCTGAGTCACCCCTCCACTTT.

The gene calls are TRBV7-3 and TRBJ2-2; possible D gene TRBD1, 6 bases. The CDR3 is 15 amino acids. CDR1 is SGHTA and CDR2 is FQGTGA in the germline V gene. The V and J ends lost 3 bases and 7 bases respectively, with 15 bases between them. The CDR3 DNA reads TGTGCCAGCAGCTTGGGGGCAGGGGAGAGCGGGGAGCTGTTTTTT. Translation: CASSLGAGESGELFF. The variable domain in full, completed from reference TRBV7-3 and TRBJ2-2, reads GAGVSQTPSNKVTEKGKYVELRCDPISGHTALYWYRQSLGQGPEFLIYFQGTGAADDSGLPNDRFFAVRPEGSVSTLKIQRTERGDSAVYLCASSLGAGESGELFFGEGSRLTVL.

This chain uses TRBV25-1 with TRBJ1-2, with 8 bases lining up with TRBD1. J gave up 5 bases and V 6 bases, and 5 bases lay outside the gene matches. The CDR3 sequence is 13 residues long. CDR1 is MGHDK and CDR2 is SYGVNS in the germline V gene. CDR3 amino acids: CASRDRAGYGYTF. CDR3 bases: TGTGCCAGCAGGGACAGGGCGGGATATGGCTACACCTTC.

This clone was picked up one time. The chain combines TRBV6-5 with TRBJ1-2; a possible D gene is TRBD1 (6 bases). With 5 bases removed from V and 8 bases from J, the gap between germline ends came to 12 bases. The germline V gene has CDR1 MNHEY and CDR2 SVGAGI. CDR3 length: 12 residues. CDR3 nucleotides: TGTGCCAGCAGTAAAACAGGGTTAGGCTACACCTTC. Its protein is CASSKTGLGYTF.

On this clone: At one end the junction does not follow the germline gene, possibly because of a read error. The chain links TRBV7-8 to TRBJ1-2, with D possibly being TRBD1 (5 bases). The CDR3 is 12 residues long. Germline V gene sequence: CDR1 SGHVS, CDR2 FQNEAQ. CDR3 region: CASSLIGHSVAF. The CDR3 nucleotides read TGTGCCAGCAGCTTAATAGGACATAGTGTCGCCTTC.

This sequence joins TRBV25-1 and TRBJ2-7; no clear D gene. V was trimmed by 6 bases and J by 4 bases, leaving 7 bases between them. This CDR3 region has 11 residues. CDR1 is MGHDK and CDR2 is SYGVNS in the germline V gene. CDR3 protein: CASRSLYEQYF. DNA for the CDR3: TGTGCCAGCAGATCTTTGTACGAGCAGTACTTC.

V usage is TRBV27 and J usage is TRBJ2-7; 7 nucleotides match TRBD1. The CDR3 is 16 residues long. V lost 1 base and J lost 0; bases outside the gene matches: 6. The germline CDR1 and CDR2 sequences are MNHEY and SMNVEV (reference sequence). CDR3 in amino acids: CASSLLWTGSSYEQYF. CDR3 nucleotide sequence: TGTGCCAGCAGTTTATTGTGGACAGGAAGCTCCTACGAGCAGTACTTC.

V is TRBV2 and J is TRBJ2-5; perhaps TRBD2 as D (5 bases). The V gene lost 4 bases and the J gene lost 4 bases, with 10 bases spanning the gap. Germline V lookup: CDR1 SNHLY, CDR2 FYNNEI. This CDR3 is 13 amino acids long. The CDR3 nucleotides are TGTGCCAGCAGTGGGGAGATCGGAGAGACCCAGTACTTC. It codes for CASSGEIGETQYF.

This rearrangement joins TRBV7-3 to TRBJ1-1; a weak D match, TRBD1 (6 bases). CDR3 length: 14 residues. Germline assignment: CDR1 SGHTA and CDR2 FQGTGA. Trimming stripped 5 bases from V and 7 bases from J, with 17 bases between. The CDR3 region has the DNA TGTGCCAGCAGCCCCAGGGGAGGGGAGGGTGAAGCTTTCTTT. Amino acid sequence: CASSPRGGEGEAFF. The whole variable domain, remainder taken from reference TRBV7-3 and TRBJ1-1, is GAGVSQTPSNKVTEKGKYVELRCDPISGHTALYWYRQSLGQGPEFLIYFQGTGAADDSGLPNDRFFAVRPEGSVSTLKIQRTERGDSAVYLCASSPRGGEGEAFFGQGTRLTVV.

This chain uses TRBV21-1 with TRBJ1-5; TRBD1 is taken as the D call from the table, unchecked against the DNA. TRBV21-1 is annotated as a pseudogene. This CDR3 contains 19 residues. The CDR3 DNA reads TGTGCCAGCAGCACCCCAGAAAGTGACAGGGCCCGTTACTATCAGCCCCAGCATTTT. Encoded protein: CASSTPESDRARYYQPQHF.

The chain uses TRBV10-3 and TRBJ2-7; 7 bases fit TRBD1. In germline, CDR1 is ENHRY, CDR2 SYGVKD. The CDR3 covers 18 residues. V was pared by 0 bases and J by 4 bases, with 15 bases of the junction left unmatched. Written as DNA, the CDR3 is TGTGCCATCAGTGAGTCGGGGTTCAACAGGGGTGGCAGATACGAGCAGTACTTC. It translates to CAISESGFNRGGRYEQYF.

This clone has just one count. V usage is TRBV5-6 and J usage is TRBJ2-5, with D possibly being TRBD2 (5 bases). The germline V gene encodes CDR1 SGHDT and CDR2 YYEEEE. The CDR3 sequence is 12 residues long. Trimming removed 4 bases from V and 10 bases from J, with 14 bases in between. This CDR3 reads CASSLASFGQYF. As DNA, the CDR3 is TGTGCCAGCAGCCTAGCTTCATTCGGCCAGTACTTC.

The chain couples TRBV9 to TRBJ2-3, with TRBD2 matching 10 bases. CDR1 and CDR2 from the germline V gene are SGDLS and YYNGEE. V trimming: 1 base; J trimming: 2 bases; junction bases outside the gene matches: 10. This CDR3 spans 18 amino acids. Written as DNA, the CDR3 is TGTGCCAGCAGCGTAAGTGGAGCGGGAGGGCCTATCACAGATACGCAGTATTTT. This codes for CASSVSGAGGPITDTQYF.

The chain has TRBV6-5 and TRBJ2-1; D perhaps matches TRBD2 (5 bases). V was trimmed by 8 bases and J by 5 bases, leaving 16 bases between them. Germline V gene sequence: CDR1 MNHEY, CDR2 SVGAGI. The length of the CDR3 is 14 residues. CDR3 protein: CASDWGEVNNEQFF. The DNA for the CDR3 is TGTGCCAGCGATTGGGGAGAAGTAAACAATGAGCAGTTCTTC.

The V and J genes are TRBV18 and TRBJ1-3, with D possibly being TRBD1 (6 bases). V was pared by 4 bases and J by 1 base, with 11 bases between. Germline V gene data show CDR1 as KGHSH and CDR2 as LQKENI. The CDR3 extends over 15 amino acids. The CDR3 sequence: CASSLMDSSGNTIYF. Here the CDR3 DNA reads TGTGCCAGCTCACTAATGGACAGTTCTGGAAACACCATATATTTT. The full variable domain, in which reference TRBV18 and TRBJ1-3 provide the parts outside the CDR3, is NAGVMQNPRHLVRRRGQEARLRCSPMKGHSHVYWYRQLPEEGLKFMVYLQKENIIDESGMPKERFSAEFPKEGPSILRIQQVVRGDSAAYFCASSLMDSSGNTIYFGEGSWLTVV.

The CDR3 sequence: CASRVSSPGNNSPLHF. The CDR3 region has the DNA TGTGCCAGCAGGGTCAGCTCTCCGGGGAATAATTCACCCCTCCACTTT. The chain is built from TRBV27 and TRBJ1-6; D ambiguous. V lost 6 bases and J 5 bases, leaving 17 bases between the germline ends. This CDR3 region has 16 residues. Germline V lookup: CDR1 MNHEY, CDR2 SMNVEV (reference sequence).

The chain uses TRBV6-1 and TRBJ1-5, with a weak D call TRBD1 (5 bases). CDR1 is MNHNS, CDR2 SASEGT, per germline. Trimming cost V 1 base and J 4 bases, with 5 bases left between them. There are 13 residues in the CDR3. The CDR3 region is CASSEGQNQPQHF. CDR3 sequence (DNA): TGTGCCAGCAGTGAAGGACAGAATCAGCCCCAGCATTTT.

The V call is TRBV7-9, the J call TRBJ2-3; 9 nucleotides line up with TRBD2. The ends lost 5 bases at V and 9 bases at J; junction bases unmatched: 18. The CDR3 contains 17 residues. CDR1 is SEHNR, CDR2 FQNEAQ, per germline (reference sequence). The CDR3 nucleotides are TGTGCCAGCAGCCCTCTCGGGCCCTTAGCGGGAGAGGACACGCAGTATTTT. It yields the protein CASSPLGPLAGEDTQYF.

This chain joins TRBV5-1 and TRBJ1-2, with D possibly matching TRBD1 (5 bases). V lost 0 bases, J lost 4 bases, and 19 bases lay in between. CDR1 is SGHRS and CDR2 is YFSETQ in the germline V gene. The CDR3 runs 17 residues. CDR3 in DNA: TGCGCCAGCAGCTTGGTACAAGGGGCCTCGATACCCTATGGCTACACCTTC. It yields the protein CASSLVQGASIPYGYTF.

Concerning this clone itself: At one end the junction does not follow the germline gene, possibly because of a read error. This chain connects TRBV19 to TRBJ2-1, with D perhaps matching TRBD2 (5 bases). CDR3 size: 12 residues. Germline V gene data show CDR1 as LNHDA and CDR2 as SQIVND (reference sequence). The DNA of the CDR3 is TGTGCCAGTTGTATTCGGGATAATGAGCAGTTCTTC. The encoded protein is CASCIRDNEQFF.

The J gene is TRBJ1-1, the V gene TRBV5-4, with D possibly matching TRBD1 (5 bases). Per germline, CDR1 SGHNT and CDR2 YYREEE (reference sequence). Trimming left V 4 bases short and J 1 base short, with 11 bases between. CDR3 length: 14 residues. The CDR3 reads CASSRAGQNTEAFF. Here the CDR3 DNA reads TGTGCCAGCAGCCGGGCAGGGCAGAACACTGAAGCTTTCTTT.

The CDR3 is CASSEAPGKQETQYF. CDR3 nucleotide sequence: TGTGCCAGCAGTGAAGCCCCAGGGAAGCAAGAGACCCAGTACTTC. This chain uses TRBV2 with TRBJ2-5; TRBD1 might be the D (5 bases). The CDR3 has 15 residues. Looked up from germline, CDR1 is SNHLY and CDR2 is FYNNEI. V dropped 0 bases and J dropped 2 bases, with 10 bases sitting between them.

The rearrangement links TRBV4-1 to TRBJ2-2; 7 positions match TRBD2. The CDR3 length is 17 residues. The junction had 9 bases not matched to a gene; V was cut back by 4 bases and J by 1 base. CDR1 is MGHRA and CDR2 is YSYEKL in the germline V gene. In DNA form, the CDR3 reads TGCGCCAGCAGCCTTTTTTACCAGCGGGGGAACACCGGGGAGCTGTTTTTT. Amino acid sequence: CASSLFYQRGNTGELFF.

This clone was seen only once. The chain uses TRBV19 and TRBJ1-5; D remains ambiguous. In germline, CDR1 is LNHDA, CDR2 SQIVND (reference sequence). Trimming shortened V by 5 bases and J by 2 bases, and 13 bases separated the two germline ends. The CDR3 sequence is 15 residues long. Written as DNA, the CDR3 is TGTGCCAGTAGTTCCCCGTCGGCGGGCAATCAGCCCCAGCATTTT. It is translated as CASSSPSAGNQPQHF.

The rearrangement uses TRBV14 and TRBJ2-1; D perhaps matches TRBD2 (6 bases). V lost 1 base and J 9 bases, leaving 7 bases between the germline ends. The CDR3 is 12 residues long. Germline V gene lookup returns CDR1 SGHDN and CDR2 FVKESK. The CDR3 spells CASSQGRGEQFF. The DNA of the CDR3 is TGTGCCAGCAGCCAAGGGCGGGGTGAGCAGTTCTTC.

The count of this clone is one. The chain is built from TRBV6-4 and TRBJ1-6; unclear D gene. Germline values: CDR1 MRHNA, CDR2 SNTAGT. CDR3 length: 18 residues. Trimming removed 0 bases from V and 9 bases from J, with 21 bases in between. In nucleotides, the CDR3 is TGTGCCAGCAGTGACTCTCTTGGATTCCCGGGTGCGAGTTCACCCCTCCACTTT. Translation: CASSDSLGFPGASSPLHF.